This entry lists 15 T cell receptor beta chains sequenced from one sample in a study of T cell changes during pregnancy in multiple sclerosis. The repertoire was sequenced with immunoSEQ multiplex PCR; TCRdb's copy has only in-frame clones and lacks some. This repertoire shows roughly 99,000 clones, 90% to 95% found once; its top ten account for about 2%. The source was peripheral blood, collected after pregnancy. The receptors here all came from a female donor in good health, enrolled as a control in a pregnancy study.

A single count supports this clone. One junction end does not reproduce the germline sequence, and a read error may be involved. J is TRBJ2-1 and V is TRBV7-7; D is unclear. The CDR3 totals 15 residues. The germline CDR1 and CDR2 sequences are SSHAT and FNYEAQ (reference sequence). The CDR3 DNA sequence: TGTGCTAGCAGCTTAGGCGCGGTGGCTTACAATGAGCAGTTCTTC. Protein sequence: CASSLGAVAYNEQFF.

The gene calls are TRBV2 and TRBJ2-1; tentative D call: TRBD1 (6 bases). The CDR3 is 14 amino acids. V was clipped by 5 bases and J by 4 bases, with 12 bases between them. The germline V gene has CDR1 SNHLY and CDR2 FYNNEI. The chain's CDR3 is CASSPRTVYNEQFF. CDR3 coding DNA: TGTGCCAGCAGTCCCCGGACAGTTTACAATGAGCAGTTCTTC.

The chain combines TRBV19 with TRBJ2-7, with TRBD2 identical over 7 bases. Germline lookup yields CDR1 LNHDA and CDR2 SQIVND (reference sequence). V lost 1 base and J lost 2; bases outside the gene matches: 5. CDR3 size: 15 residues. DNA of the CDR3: TGTGCCAGTAGTATAGGGGGCCTAGCGGCCTACGAGCAGTACTTC. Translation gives CASSIGGLAAYEQYF.

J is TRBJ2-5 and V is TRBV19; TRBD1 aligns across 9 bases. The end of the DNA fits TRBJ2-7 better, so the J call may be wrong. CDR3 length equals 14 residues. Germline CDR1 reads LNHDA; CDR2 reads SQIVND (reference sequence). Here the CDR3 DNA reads TGTGCCAGTAGTATTAACAGGGGGCGCGGCGAGCAGTACTTC. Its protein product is CASSINRGRGEQYF.

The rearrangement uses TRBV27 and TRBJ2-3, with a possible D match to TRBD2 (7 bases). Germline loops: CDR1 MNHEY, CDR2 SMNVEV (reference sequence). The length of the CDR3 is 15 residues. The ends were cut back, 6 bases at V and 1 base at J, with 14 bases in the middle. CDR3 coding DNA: TGTGCCAGCAGCCTCGGGGGGCCGGGCACAGATACGCAGTATTTT. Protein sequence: CASSLGGPGTDTQYF.

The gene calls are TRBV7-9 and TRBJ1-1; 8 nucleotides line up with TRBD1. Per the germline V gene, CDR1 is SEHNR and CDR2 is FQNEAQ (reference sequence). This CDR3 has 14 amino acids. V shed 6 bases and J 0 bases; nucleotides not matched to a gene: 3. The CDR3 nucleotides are TGTGCCAGCAGACAGGGGGTAGTGAACACTGAAGCTTTCTTT. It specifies CASRQGVVNTEAFF.

CDR3 DNA: TGTGCCAGCAAGTACCCGGGACTAGCGGGGGGTATCAATGAGCAGTTCTTC. Translating it yields CASKYPGLAGGINEQFF. The rearrangement links TRBV2 to TRBJ2-1; 15 bases line up with TRBD2. J gave up 6 bases and V 7 bases, and 10 bases lay outside the gene matches. CDR1 and CDR2 from the germline V gene are SNHLY and FYNNEI. The CDR3 is made up of 17 amino acids. Full variable domain (outside the CDR3, taken from reference TRBV2 and TRBJ2-1): EPEVTQTPSHQVTQMGQEVILRCVPISNHLYFYWYRQILGQKVEFLVSFYNNEISEKSEIFDDQFSVERPDGSNFTLKIRSTKLEDSAMYFCASKYPGLAGGINEQFFGPGTRLTVL.

This CDR3 reads CASSFLAGAADTQYF. The CDR3 DNA sequence: TGTGCCAGCAGCTTCCTAGCGGGAGCCGCAGATACGCAGTATTTT. The chain joins TRBV7-2 to TRBJ2-3, with TRBD2 matching over 10 bases. The trim removed 3 bases at V and 4 bases at J, leaving 4 bases unmatched. The CDR3 contains 15 residues. CDR1 and CDR2 from the germline V gene are SGHTA and FQGNSA.

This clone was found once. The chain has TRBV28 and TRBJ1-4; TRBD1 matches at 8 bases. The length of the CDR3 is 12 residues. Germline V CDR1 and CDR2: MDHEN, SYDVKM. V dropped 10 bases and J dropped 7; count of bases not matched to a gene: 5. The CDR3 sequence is CATRTGREKLFF. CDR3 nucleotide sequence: TGTGCCACCCGGACAGGGCGTGAAAAACTGTTTTTT. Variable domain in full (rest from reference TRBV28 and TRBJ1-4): DVKVTQSSRYLVKRTGEKVFLECVQDMDHENMFWYRQDPGLGLRLIYFSYDVKMKEKGDIPEGYSVSREKKERFSLILESASTNQTSMYLCATRTGREKLFFGSGTQLSVL.

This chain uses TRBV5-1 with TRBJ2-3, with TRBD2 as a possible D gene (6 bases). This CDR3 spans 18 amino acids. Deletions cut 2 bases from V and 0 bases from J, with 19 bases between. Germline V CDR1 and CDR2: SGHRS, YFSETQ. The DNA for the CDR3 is TGCGCCAGCAGCTTCCTCTCCGTGCGGGGAGCTAGCACAGATACGCAGTATTTT. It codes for CASSFLSVRGASTDTQYF.

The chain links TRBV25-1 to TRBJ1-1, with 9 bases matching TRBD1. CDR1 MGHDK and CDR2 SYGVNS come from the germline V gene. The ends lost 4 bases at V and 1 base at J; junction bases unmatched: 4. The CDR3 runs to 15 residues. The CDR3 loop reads CASSGDRGENTEAFF. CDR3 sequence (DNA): TGTGCCAGCAGTGGCGACAGGGGGGAGAACACTGAAGCTTTCTTT. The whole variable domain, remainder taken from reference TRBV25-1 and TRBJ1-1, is EADIYQTPRYLVIGTGKKITLECSQTMGHDKMYWYQQDPGMELHLIHYSYGVNSTEKGDLSSESTVSRIRTEHFPLTLESARPSHTSQYLCASSGDRGENTEAFFGQGTRLTVV.

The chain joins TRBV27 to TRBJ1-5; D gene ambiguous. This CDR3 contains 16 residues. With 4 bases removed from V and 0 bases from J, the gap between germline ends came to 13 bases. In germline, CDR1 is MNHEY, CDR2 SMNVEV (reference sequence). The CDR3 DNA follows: TGTGCCAGCAGTTCAACCGCCACCTATAGCAATCAGCCCCAGCATTTT. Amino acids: CASSSTATYSNQPQHF.

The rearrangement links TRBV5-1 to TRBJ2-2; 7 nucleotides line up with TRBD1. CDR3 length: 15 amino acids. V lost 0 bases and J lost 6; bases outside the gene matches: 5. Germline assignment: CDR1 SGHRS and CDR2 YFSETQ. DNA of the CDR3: TGCGCCAGCAGCTTGGGACAGGGAGTAGCCGGGGAGCTGTTTTTT. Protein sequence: CASSLGQGVAGELFF.

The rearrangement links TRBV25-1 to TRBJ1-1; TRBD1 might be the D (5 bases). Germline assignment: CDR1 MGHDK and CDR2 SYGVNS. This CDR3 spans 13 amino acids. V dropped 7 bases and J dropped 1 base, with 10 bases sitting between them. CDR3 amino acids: CASIGGGNTEAFF. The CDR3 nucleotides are TGTGCCAGCATCGGGGGGGGGAACACTGAAGCTTTCTTT.

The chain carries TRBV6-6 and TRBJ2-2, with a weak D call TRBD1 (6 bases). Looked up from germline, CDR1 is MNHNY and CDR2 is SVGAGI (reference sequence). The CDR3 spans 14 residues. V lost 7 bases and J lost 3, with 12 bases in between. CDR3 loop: CASNRDIYTGELFF. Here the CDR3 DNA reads TGTGCCAGCAATCGGGACATTTACACCGGGGAGCTGTTTTTT.